Shown below are 10 T cell receptor beta chains from a single sample sequenced in a study of OX40 agonist ivuxolimab in advanced cancers. Assay used: immunoSEQ multiplex PCR; TCRdb lists only in-frame clones, some missing. The sample has roughly 56,000 clones, approximately 91% seen once. This sample comprised CD4+ or CD8+ T cells sorted from blood, obtained in a trial of the OX40 agonist ivuxolimab. These receptors originate from an adult with an advanced solid tumor such as melanoma, head and neck, liver or kidney cancer.

The rearrangement joins TRBV6-1 to TRBJ2-1, with 8 bases identical to TRBD1. J was trimmed by 7 bases and V by 4 bases; bases with no gene match: 15. The germline V gene has CDR1 MNHNS and CDR2 SASEGT. CDR3 length: 17 residues. This chain's CDR3 is CASSGRTGQGARNEQFF. CDR3 coding DNA: TGTGCCAGCAGTGGGAGAACAGGGCAGGGGGCGCGGAATGAGCAGTTCTTC.

The V call is TRBV27, the J call TRBJ2-3, with 12 bases that match TRBD2. The length of the CDR3 is 15 residues. Germline CDR1 and CDR2: MNHEY and SMNVEV (reference sequence). J was trimmed by 6 bases and V by 4 bases; bases with no gene match: 5. CDR3 DNA: TGTGCCAGCAGTTCACGGACTAGCGGGGCCGATACGCAGTATTTT. Protein: CASSSRTSGADTQYF.

The chain carries TRBV27 and TRBJ2-4, with D possibly TRBD2 on 5 matching bases. The CDR3 length is 16 residues. Germline assignment: CDR1 MNHEY and CDR2 SMNVEV (reference sequence). The V end was cut by 5 bases, the J end by 3 bases, with 17 bases between. The CDR3 here is CASSPSGTRIKNIQYF. The DNA for the CDR3 is TGTGCCAGCAGTCCTTCGGGCACTAGAATCAAAAACATTCAGTACTTC.

This clone is a singleton in its sample. The rearrangement links TRBV7-9 to TRBJ1-6; D call uncertain. This CDR3 region has 14 residues. Trimming stripped 3 bases from V and 4 bases from J, with 7 bases between. Germline values: CDR1 SEHNR, CDR2 FQNEAQ (reference sequence). The CDR3 reads CASSFGRYNSPLHF. In nucleotides, the CDR3 is TGTGCCAGCAGCTTCGGCAGGTATAATTCACCCCTCCACTTT. The complete variable domain, with remaining parts taken from reference TRBV7-9 and TRBJ1-6, reads DTGVSQNPRHKITKRGQNVTFRCDPISEHNRLYWYRQTLGQGPEFLTYFQNEAQLEKSRLLSDRFSAERPKGSFSTLEIQRTEQGDSAMYLCASSFGRYNSPLHFGNGTRLTVT.

The chain links TRBV7-2 to TRBJ2-5; D is unresolved. The V gene lost 1 base and the J gene lost 1 base, with 7 bases spanning the gap. The CDR3 consists of 14 residues. Germline loops: CDR1 SGHTA, CDR2 FQGNSA. Here the CDR3 DNA reads TGTGCCAGCAGCTTAGTCGTGGCCCAAGAGACCCAGTACTTC. Amino acid sequence: CASSLVVAQETQYF.

J is TRBJ2-7 and V is TRBV29-1; 8 nucleotides line up with TRBD2. V trimming: 4 bases; J trimming: 0 bases; junction bases outside the gene matches: 11. This CDR3 spans 16 amino acids. Per germline, CDR1 SQVTM and CDR2 ANQGSEA. CDR3 DNA sequence: TGCAGCGTTGTTGTTTCTAGCGGGTTCCCCTCCTACGAGCAGTACTTC. As protein: CSVVVSSGFPSYEQYF.

The J gene is TRBJ1-1, the V gene TRBV5-5; D is undetermined. The length of the CDR3 is 17 residues. Germline V lookup: CDR1 SGHKS, CDR2 YYEKEE (reference sequence). The V gene lost 1 base and the J gene lost 0 bases, with 16 bases spanning the gap. CDR3 sequence: CASSLSLGRSMNTEAFF. As DNA, the CDR3 is TGTGCCAGCAGCTTGTCACTGGGAAGGTCAATGAACACTGAAGCTTTCTTT.

This chain uses TRBV5-4 with TRBJ2-6; D uncertain. Germline V gene lookup returns CDR1 SGHNT and CDR2 YYREEE (reference sequence). Deletions cut 8 bases from V and 0 bases from J, with 9 bases between. This CDR3 is 14 amino acids long. The CDR3 DNA is TGTGCCAGAGACGGCTTCTCTGGGGCCAACGTCCTGACTTTC. Its protein is CARDGFSGANVLTF.

The rearrangement links TRBV5-6 to TRBJ1-3; D possibly corresponds to TRBD1 (6 bases). The CDR3 has 16 amino acids. Trimming cost V 0 bases and J 0 bases, with 10 bases left between them. Germline assignment: CDR1 SGHDT and CDR2 YYEEEE. The CDR3 is CASSLVGGHSGNTIYF. Written as DNA, the CDR3 is TGTGCCAGCAGCTTGGTGGGGGGCCACTCTGGAAACACCATATATTTT.

CDR3 coding DNA: TGTGCCAGTAGTACCCTCGTATGGGGTGAAGCTTTCTTT. This encodes CASSTLVWGEAFF. The rearrangement uses TRBV19 and TRBJ1-1; D gene unclear. V was trimmed by 4 bases and J by 7 bases, leaving 13 bases between them. Germline CDR1 is LNHDA and CDR2 is SQIVND (reference sequence). The CDR3 spans 13 residues.